This T cell receptor beta chain was sequenced in a study of blood T cell repertoires in COVID-19. On the study more broadly: Samples came from the United States, Italy and Spain, spanning acute and convalescent COVID-19.

After removal of 5 bases from V and 4 bases from J, the junction contained 4 bases not matched to a gene. This CDR3 spans 14 amino acids. Germline-derived CDR1 and CDR2 are LNHDA and SQIVND (reference sequence). Under the authors' procedure: For nucleated cells, counts were estimated from reference gene primer amplification. Here immunoSEQ multiplex PCR was the method, and the copy in TCRdb shows in-frame clones only, minus some. For V, J and clone size, that table is used; D and trimming come from the DNA. The table records 200,000 to 300,000 clones, about 86% of them present only once. The receptor's source is a woman aged 25-40 years who had recovered from COVID-19. The sample was peripheral blood. The chain is built from TRBV19 and TRBJ2-7; 11 positions match TRBD1. CDR3 sequence: CASSSGTGGYEQYF. Here the CDR3 DNA reads TGTGCCAGTAGTTCCGGGACAGGGGGTTACGAGCAGTACTTC.